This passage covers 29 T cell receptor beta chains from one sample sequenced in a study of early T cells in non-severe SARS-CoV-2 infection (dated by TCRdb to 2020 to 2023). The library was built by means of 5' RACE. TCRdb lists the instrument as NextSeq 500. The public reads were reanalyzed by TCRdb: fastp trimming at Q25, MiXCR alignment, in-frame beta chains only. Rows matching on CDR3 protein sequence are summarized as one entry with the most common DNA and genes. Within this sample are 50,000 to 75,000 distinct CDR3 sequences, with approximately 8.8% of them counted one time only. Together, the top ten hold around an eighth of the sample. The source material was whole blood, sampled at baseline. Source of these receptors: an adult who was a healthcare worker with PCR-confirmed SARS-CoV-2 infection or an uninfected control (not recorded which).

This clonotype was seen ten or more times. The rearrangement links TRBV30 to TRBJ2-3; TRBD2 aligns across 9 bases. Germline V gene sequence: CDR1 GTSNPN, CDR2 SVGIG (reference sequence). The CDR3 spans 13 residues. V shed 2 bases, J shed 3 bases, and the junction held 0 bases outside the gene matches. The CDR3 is CAWSSGRTDTQYF. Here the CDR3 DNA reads TGTGCCTGGAGTAGCGGGAGGACAGATACGCAGTATTTT. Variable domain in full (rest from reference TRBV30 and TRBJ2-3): SQTIHQWPATLVQPVGSPLSLECTVEGTSNPNLYWYRQAAGRGLQLLFYSVGIGQISSEVPQNLSASRPQDRQFILSSKKLLLSDSGFYLCAWSSGRTDTQYFGPGTRLTVL.

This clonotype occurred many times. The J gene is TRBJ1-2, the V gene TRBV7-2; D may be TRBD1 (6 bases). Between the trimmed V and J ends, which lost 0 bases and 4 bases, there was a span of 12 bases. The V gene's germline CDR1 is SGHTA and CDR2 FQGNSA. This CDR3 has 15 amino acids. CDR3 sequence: CASSLATGMSYGYTF. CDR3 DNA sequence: TGTGCCAGCAGCTTAGCGACAGGAATGTCCTATGGCTACACCTTC.

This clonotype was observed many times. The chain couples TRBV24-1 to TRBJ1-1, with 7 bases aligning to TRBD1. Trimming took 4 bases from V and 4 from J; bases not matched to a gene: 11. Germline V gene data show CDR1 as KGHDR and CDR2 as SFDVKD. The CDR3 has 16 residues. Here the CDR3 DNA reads TGTGCCACCAGTGACGATACGACAGGGACTGGCACTGAAGCTTTCTTT. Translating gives CATSDDTTGTGTEAFF.

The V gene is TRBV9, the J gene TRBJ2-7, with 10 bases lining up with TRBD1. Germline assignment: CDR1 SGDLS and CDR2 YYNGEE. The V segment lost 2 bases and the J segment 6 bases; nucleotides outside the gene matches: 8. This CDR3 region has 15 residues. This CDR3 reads CASSVGDRGYAEQYF. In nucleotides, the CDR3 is TGTGCCAGCAGCGTTGGGGACAGGGGTTATGCCGAGCAGTACTTC.

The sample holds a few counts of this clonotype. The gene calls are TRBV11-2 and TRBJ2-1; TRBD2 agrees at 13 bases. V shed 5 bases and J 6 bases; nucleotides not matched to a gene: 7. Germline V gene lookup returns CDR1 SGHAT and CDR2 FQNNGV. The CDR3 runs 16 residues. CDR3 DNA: TGTGCCAGCAGCGGAGGGACTAGCGGGACGATCAATGAGCAGTTCTTC. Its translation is CASSGGTSGTINEQFF. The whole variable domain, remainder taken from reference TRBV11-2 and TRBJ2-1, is EAGVAQSPRYKIIEKRQSVAFWCNPISGHATLYWYQQILGQGPKLLIQFQNNGVVDDSQLPKDRFSAERLKGVDSTLKIQPAKLEDSAVYLCASSGGTSGTINEQFFGPGTRLTVL.

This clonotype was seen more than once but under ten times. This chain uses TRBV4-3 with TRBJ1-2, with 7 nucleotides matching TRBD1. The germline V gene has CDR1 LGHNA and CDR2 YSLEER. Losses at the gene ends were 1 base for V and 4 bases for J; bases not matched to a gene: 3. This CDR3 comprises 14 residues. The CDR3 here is CASSQGDRVYGYTF. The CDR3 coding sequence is TGCGCCAGCAGCCAAGGCGACAGGGTCTATGGCTACACCTTC.

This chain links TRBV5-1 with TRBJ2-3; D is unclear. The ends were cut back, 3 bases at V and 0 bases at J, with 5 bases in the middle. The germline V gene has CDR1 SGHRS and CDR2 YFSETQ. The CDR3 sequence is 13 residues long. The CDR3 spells CASSSMSTDTQYF. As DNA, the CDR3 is TGCGCCAGCAGCTCGATGAGCACAGATACGCAGTATTTT.

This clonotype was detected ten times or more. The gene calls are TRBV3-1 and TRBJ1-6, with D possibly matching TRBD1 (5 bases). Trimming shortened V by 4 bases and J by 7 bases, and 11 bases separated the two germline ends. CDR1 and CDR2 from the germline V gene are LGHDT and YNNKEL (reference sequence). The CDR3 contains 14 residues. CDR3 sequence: CASSLGPGNSPLHF. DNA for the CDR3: TGTGCCAGCAGCCTCGGACCAGGGAATTCACCCCTCCACTTT. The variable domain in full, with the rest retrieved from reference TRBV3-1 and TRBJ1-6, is DTAVSQTPKYLVTQMGNDKSIKCEQNLGHDTMYWYKQDSKKFLKIMFSYNNKELIINETVPNRFSPKSPDKAHLNLHINSLELGDSAVYFCASSLGPGNSPLHFGNGTRLTVT.

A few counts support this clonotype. DNA of the CDR3: TGTGCCAGCAGCTATACAACTGGGAACACTGAAGCTTTCTTT. This encodes CASSYTTGNTEAFF. This chain connects TRBV6-6 to TRBJ1-1, with no clear D. Trimming stripped 6 bases from V and 1 base from J, with 12 bases between. This CDR3 contains 14 residues. Germline V gene data show CDR1 as MNHNY and CDR2 as SVGAGI (reference sequence).

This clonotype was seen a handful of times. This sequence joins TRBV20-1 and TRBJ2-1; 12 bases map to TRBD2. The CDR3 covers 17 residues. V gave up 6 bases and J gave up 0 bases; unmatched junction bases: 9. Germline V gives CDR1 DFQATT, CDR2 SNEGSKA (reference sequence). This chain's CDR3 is CSAMTSGGTFSYNEQFF. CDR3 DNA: TGCAGTGCAATGACTAGCGGGGGCACTTTCTCCTACAATGAGCAGTTCTTC.

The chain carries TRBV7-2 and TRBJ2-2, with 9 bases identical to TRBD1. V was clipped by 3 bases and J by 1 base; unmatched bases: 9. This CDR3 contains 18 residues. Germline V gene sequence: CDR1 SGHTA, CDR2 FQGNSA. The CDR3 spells CASSFRGQGVWNTGELFF. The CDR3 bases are TGTGCCAGCAGCTTTCGGGGACAGGGAGTTTGGAACACCGGGGAGCTGTTTTTT.

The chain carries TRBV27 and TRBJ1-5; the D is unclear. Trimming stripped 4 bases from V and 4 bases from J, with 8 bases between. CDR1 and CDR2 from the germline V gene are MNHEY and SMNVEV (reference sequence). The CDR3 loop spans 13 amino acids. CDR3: CASSSAVNQPQHF. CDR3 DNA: TGTGCCAGCAGTTCGGCCGTAAATCAGCCCCAGCATTTT.

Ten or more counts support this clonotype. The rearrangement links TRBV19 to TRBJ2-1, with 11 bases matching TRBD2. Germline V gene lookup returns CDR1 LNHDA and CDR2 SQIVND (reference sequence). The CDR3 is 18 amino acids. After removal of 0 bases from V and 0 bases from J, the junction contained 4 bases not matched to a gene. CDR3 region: CASSIDLTSGDSYNEQFF. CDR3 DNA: TGTGCCAGTAGTATAGACCTGACTAGCGGGGACTCCTACAATGAGCAGTTCTTC.

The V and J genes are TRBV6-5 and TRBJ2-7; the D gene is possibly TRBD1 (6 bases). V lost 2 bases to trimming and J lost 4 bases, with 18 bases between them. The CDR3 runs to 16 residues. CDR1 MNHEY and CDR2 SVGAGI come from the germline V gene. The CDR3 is CASSYRGHRGSYEQYF. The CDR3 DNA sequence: TGTGCCAGCAGTTACCGGGGACACCGAGGGTCTTACGAGCAGTACTTC.

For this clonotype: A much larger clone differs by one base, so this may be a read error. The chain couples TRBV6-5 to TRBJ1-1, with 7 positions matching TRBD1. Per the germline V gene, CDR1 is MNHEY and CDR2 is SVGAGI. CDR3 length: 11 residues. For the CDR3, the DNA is TGTGCCAGCGGACAGGCCCCTGAAGCTCTCTTT. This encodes CASGQAPEALF.

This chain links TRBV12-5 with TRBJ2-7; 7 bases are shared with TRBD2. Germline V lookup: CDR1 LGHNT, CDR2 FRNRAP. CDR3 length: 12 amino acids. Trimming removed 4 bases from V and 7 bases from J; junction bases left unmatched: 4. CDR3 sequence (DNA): TGTGCTAGTGGTTCCGGACTAGGGGAGCAGTACTTC. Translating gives CASGSGLGEQYF.

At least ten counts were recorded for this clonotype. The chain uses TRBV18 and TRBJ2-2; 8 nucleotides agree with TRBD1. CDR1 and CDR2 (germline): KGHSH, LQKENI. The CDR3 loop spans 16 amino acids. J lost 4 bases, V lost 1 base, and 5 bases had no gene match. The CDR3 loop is CASSPQRTGSTGELFF. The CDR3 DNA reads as TGTGCCAGCTCACCACAAAGGACAGGGAGCACCGGGGAGCTGTTTTTT.

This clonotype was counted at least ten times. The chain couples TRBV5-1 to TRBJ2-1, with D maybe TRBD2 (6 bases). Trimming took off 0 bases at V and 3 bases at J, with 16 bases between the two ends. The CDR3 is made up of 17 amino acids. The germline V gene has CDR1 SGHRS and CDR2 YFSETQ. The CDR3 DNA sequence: TGCGCCAGCAGCTTGGTAGGAGGGGTTGACCGCTACAATGAGCAGTTCTTC. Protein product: CASSLVGGVDRYNEQFF.

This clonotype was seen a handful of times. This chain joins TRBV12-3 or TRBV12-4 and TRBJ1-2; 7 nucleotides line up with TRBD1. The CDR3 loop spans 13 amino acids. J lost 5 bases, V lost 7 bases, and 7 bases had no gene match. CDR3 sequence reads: CASTLTGKYGYTF. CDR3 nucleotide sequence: TGTGCCAGCACCCTGACAGGGAAATATGGCTACACCTTC.

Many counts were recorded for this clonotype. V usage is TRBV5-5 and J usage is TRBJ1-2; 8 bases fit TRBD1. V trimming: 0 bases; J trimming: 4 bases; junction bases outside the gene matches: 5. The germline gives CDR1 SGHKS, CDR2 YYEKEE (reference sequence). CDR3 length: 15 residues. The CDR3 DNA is TGTGCCAGCAGCTTGGAGACAGGGGTAGGCTATGGCTACACCTTC. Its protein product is CASSLETGVGYGYTF.

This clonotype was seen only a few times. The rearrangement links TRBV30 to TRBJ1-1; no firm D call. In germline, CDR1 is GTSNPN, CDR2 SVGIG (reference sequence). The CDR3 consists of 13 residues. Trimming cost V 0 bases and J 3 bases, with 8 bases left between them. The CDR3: CAWSVNLDTEAFF. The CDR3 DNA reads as TGTGCCTGGAGTGTAAATCTTGACACTGAAGCTTTCTTT.

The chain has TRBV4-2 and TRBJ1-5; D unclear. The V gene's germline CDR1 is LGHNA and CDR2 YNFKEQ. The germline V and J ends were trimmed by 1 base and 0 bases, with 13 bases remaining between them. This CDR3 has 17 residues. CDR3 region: CASSQGRITHSNQPQHF. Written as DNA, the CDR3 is TGTGCCAGCAGCCAAGGTCGGATCACTCATAGCAATCAGCCCCAGCATTTT.

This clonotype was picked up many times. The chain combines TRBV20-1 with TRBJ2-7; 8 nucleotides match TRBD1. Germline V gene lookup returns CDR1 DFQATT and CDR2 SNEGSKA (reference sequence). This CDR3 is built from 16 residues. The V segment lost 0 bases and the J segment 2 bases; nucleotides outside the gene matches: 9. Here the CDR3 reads CSARDPSAGGTYEQYF. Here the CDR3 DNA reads TGCAGTGCTAGAGACCCCTCCGCAGGGGGCACCTACGAGCAGTACTTC.

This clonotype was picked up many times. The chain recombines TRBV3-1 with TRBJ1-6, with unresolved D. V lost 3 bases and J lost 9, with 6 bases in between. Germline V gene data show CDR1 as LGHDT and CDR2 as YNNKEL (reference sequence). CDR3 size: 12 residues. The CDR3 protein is CASSQAGSPLHF. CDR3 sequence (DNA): TGTGCCAGCAGCCAGGCGGGTTCACCCCTCCACTTT.

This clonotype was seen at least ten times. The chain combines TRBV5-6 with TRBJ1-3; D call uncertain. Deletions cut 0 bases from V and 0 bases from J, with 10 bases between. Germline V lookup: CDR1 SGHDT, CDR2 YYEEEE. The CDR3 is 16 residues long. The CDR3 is CASSLAGSLSGNTIYF. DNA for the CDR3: TGTGCCAGCAGCTTGGCGGGCTCCCTCTCTGGAAACACCATATATTTT.

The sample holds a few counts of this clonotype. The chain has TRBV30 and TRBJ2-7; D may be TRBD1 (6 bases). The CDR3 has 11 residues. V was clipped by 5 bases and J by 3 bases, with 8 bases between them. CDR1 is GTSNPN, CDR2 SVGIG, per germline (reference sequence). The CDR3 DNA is TGTGCCTGGGGCAGGGGCTACGAGCAGTACTTC. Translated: CAWGRGYEQYF.

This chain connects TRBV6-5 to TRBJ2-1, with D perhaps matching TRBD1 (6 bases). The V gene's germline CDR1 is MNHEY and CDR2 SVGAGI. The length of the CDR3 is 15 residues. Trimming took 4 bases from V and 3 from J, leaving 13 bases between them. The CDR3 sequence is CASSSGQRYYNEQFF. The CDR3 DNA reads TGTGCCAGCAGTTCTGGACAGAGATACTACAATGAGCAGTTCTTC.

CDR3 loop: CASSPAGGPGEQFF. The CDR3 bases are TGTGCCAGCAGCCCAGCGGGAGGGCCAGGAGAGCAGTTCTTC. The chain joins TRBV14 to TRBJ2-1; 10 positions agree with TRBD2. V gave up 4 bases and J gave up 10 bases; unmatched junction bases: 7. Germline-derived CDR1 and CDR2 are SGHDN and FVKESK. The CDR3 totals 14 residues.

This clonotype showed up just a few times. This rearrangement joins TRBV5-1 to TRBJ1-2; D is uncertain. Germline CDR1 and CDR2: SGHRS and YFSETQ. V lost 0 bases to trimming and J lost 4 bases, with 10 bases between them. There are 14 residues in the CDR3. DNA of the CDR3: TGCGCCAGCAGCTTGGAGCCAGGCCCCTATGGCTACACCTTC. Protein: CASSLEPGPYGYTF.